The following is a T cell receptor (beta chain) sequence with its context. This sample was taken from a study of blood T cell repertoires in COVID-19. In the study overall: Whether acute or convalescent, the COVID-19 samples came from the United States, Italy and Spain. PBMCs, B-cell-depleted T cells, or T cells were the source of the cDNA or gDNA that made up the material.

Assay used: immunoSEQ multiplex PCR; TCRdb lists only in-frame clones, some missing. Of more than 250,000 clones in the sample, nearly 90% are singletons; the top ten hold 5.5% to 7%. All enrollees were roughly 18 to 95 years old and from approximately 25 US areas. Recovered Cohort 3 donors showed two negative PCRs, clearance, or symptom resolution. Sequenced input: PBMCs or T cells enriched from blood (not recorded which). This clonotype was obtained from a woman aged 25 to 39 who had recovered from COVID-19.

CDR3 amino acids: CASSLAGEGYTF. CDR3 in DNA: TGCGCCAGCAGCTTGGCAGGGGAAGGCTACACCTTC. The V gene is TRBV5-1, the J gene TRBJ1-2, with D maybe TRBD1 (6 bases). The V gene's germline CDR1 is SGHRS and CDR2 YFSETQ. Trimming shortened V by 0 bases and J by 8 bases, and 8 bases separated the two germline ends. The CDR3 has 12 amino acids.